The 20 T cell receptor beta chains below all came from one sample that was sequenced in a study of T cells after yellow fever vaccination. TCRdb recomputed calls from the 5' RACE reads with MiXCR, one row per CDR3 protein. This sample has around 340,000 distinct CDR3 sequences, with about 8.7% found just once. The sample here was PBMCs, taken on the day of the first yellow fever vaccination. The receptor set was obtained from a man in his late teens or twenties who received the YFV17D yellow fever vaccine.

This clonotype occurred many times. The J gene is TRBJ1-2, the V gene TRBV15; D ambiguous. This CDR3 is built from 14 residues. V gave up 0 bases and J gave up 3 bases, with 8 bases separating them. CDR1 is LNHNV and CDR2 is YYDKDF in the germline V gene (reference sequence). The CDR3 sequence: CATSRDLTDYGYTF. CDR3 sequence (DNA): TGTGCCACCAGCAGAGATCTGACCGACTATGGCTACACCTTC.

This clonotype has more than one count but fewer than ten. This chain links TRBV7-2 with TRBJ1-2, with D tentatively TRBD1 (5 bases). The germline V gene encodes CDR1 SGHTA and CDR2 FQGNSA. The CDR3 loop spans 13 amino acids. Trimming cost V 5 bases and J 3 bases, with 10 bases left between them. The CDR3 bases are TGTGCCAGCAGCCGCAGGGCGTACTATGGCTACACCTTC. Its translation: CASSRRAYYGYTF.

This clonotype was detected ten times or more. The chain joins TRBV2 to TRBJ2-2, with 10 positions matching TRBD2. Germline loops: CDR1 SNHLY, CDR2 FYNNEI. V trimming: 4 bases; J trimming: 1 base; junction bases outside the gene matches: 6. The CDR3 spans 17 residues. The CDR3 protein is CASSAVTSGWNTGELFF. The CDR3 nucleotides read TGTGCCAGCAGTGCTGTGACTAGCGGGTGGAACACCGGGGAGCTGTTTTTT.

This clonotype was detected only a few times. The chain links TRBV27 to TRBJ1-6; 9 nucleotides match TRBD1. The CDR3 is 14 amino acids. With V trimmed by 6 bases and J by 9 bases, 6 bases remained unmatched. The germline V gene encodes CDR1 MNHEY and CDR2 SMNVEV (reference sequence). CDR3 in amino acids: CASRTGGWGSPLHF. The CDR3, as DNA: TGTGCCAGCAGAACAGGGGGCTGGGGTTCACCCCTCCACTTT.

At least ten counts were recorded for this clonotype. The genes are TRBV20-1 and TRBJ1-5; D unclear. The germline CDR1 and CDR2 sequences are DFQATT and SNEGSKA (reference sequence). The CDR3 is made up of 13 amino acids. V was trimmed by 3 bases and J by 11 bases, leaving 17 bases between them. The CDR3 DNA reads TGCAGTGCTAGGAGGTCCGGGGATGATTCCCAGCATTTT. It translates to CSARRSGDDSQHF.

J is TRBJ1-1 and V is TRBV4-3, with 9 bases that match TRBD1. The junction had 10 bases not matched to a gene; V was cut back by 0 bases and J by 5 bases. The CDR3 has 17 amino acids. From germline, CDR1 is LGHNA and CDR2 YSLEER. In DNA, the CDR3 is TGCGCCAGCAGCCAAGAATCCAGGGACAGGGAGTATACTGAAGCTTTCTTT. Protein sequence: CASSQESRDREYTEAFF.

The chain has TRBV14 and TRBJ2-1, with D perhaps TRBD2 (6 bases). Trimming shortened V by 4 bases and J by 5 bases, and 15 bases separated the two germline ends. There are 15 residues in the CDR3. Germline V CDR1 and CDR2: SGHDN, FVKESK. CDR3 DNA sequence: TGTGCCAGCAGCCCCCCCCGGCGGGGAGACAATGAGCAGTTCTTC. Its translation: CASSPPRRGDNEQFF.

Points on this clonotype: Here the CDR3 omits its conserved ending phenylalanine or tryptophan, so a read error is the likely source. V and J are TRBV28 and TRBJ1-1; D not certain. This CDR3 contains 12 residues. V was shortened by 3 bases and J by 6 bases, with 8 bases between the two germline ends. CDR1 and CDR2 from the germline V gene are MDHEN and SYDVKM. CDR3 DNA sequence: TGTGCCAGCAGTTTGAGGAGTTCTGAAGCTTTCGTT. The encoded protein is CASSLRSSEAFV.

The chain joins TRBV5-1 to TRBJ2-5; tentative D call: TRBD2 (6 bases). Deletions cut 6 bases from V and 4 bases from J, with 13 bases between. The CDR3 sequence is 13 residues long. Germline loops: CDR1 SGHRS, CDR2 YFSETQ. CDR3 nucleotide sequence: TGCGCCAGCACCTTATACGGGGGAGAGACCCAGTACTTC. Amino acid sequence: CASTLYGGETQYF.

This clonotype was picked up a small number of times. The gene calls are TRBV5-1 and TRBJ2-6; the D gene is possibly TRBD1 (5 bases). This CDR3 contains 18 residues. The ends were cut back, 3 bases at V and 0 bases at J, with 16 bases in the middle. Germline assignment: CDR1 SGHRS and CDR2 YFSETQ. For the CDR3, the DNA is TGCGCCAGCAGCTGGACCAGGGAAGGGGTCTCTGGGGCCAACGTCCTGACTTTC. This gives the protein CASSWTREGVSGANVLTF.

The V gene is TRBV7-8, the J gene TRBJ2-5, with 9 positions matching TRBD2. Germline CDR1 is SGHVS and CDR2 is FQNEAQ. CDR3 length: 17 residues. The V segment lost 2 bases and the J segment 5 bases; nucleotides outside the gene matches: 12. The chain's CDR3 is CASSLLLAGAETETQYF. As DNA, the CDR3 is TGTGCCAGCAGCTTATTGTTAGCGGGGGCCGAGACCGAGACCCAGTACTTC.

This clonotype was counted a few times. This sequence joins TRBV6-1 and TRBJ2-4, with D possibly TRBD2 on 6 matching bases. V gave up 4 bases and J gave up 9 bases, with 22 bases separating them. Germline CDR1 reads MNHNS; CDR2 reads SASEGT. The CDR3 is 16 residues long. The CDR3 is CASSAAAFLLLAIQYF. In DNA form, the CDR3 reads TGTGCCAGCAGTGCCGCGGCTTTTCTTCTACTAGCCATTCAGTACTTC.

This clonotype was seen ten or more times. The rearrangement links TRBV20-1 to TRBJ1-2, with D unresolved. The germline V gene has CDR1 DFQATT and CDR2 SNEGSKA (reference sequence). Trimming took 5 bases from V and 4 from J, leaving 5 bases between them. The CDR3 totals 10 residues. CDR3 bases: TGCAGTGCTGGATCCTATGGCTACACCTTC. It codes for CSAGSYGYTF.

The chain is built from TRBV20-1 and TRBJ2-3; D remains ambiguous. Germline V gene sequence: CDR1 DFQATT, CDR2 SNEGSKA (reference sequence). Trimming took 1 base from V and 6 from J, leaving 5 bases between them. CDR3 size: 11 residues. CDR3 residues: CSARVGDTQYF. CDR3 bases: TGCAGTGCTAGAGTGGGTGATACGCAGTATTTT.

The chain uses TRBV20-1 and TRBJ1-2; tentatively, D is TRBD1 (6 bases). Trimming shortened V by 6 bases and J by 8 bases, and 16 bases separated the two germline ends. Germline CDR1 reads DFQATT; CDR2 reads SNEGSKA (reference sequence). This CDR3 region has 12 residues. CDR3 sequence reads: CSAATGSWGYTF. CDR3 nucleotides: TGCAGTGCCGCTACAGGGTCGTGGGGCTACACCTTC.

This clonotype has at least ten counts. V gene TRBV19 combines with J gene TRBJ1-1; maybe TRBD1 (5 bases). Trimming removed 9 bases at V and 1 base at J, with 12 bases between. CDR1 LNHDA and CDR2 SQIVND come from the germline V gene (reference sequence). The CDR3 runs 13 residues. DNA for the CDR3: TGTGCCAGCAGCATCACAGGGAACACTGAAGCTTTCTTT. Translating gives CASSITGNTEAFF. Using reference TRBV19 and TRBJ1-1 for the parts outside the CDR3, the full variable domain is DGGITQSPKYLFRKEGQNVTLSCEQNLNHDAMYWYRQDPGQGLRLIYYSQIVNDFQKGDIAEGYSVSREKKESFPLTVTSAQKNPTAFYLCASSITGNTEAFFGQGTRLTVV.

In its sample, this clonotype was seen a few times. The CDR3 protein is CASSLNTLGPGELFF. The CDR3 DNA sequence: TGTGCCAGCTCACTAAACACCCTGGGACCCGGGGAGCTGTTTTTT. The chain has TRBV18 and TRBJ2-2; either TRBD1 or TRBD2 may supply D (5 bases each). Germline lookup yields CDR1 KGHSH and CDR2 LQKENI. CDR3 length equals 15 residues. V lost 4 bases to trimming and J lost 6 bases, with 15 bases between them.

This clonotype was found many times. The rearrangement joins TRBV28 to TRBJ2-3, with 9 bases aligning to TRBD2. The CDR3 totals 15 residues. The ends lost 4 bases at V and 1 base at J; junction bases unmatched: 3. The germline V gene encodes CDR1 MDHEN and CDR2 SYDVKM. CDR3 in DNA: TGTGCCAGCAGTTCGGCTAGCGGGGGCACAGATACGCAGTATTTT. Amino acid sequence: CASSSASGGTDTQYF.

The rearrangement links TRBV11-2 to TRBJ1-6, with TRBD1 as a possible D gene (5 bases). The germline gives CDR1 SGHAT, CDR2 FQNNGV. The V gene lost 2 bases and the J gene lost 9 bases, with 14 bases spanning the gap. The CDR3 consists of 15 residues. The CDR3 here is CASSLWGGIVSPLHF. CDR3 sequence (DNA): TGTGCCAGCAGCTTATGGGGGGGGATCGTTTCACCCCTCCACTTT.

Turning to this clonotype: One end of the junction varies from germline; a read error may be responsible. The chain uses TRBV7-7 and TRBJ2-2; maybe TRBD2 (5 bases). This CDR3 contains 12 residues. The germline V gene has CDR1 SSHAT and CDR2 FNYEAQ (reference sequence). CDR3 loop: CSSSRSAGELFF. The CDR3 nucleotides read TGTTCCAGCAGCCGATCTGCCGGGGAGCTGTTTTTC.